The 32 T cell receptor beta chains below all came from one sample that was sequenced in a study of T cells after yellow fever vaccination. TCRdb re-analysed the 5' RACE reads in MiXCR, keeping a single row per CDR3 protein. The data contain about 340,000 distinct CDR3 sequences, approximately 4% of them singletons. Sequenced here: PBMCs, sampled 5 days after the yellow fever booster vaccination. These receptors were taken from a man aged 18 to 29 who received the YFV17D yellow fever vaccine.

This clonotype was seen more than once but under ten times. This chain joins TRBV7-8 and TRBJ2-1, with a weak D call TRBD2 (7 bases). The CDR3 consists of 16 residues. The V and J ends lost 5 bases and 8 bases respectively, with 22 bases between them. Germline CDR1 and CDR2: SGHVS and FQNEAQ. CDR3 bases: TGTGCCAGCAGCCCAAGGGCGGGGGCCTTTGAAGATGAGCAGTTCTTC. Protein: CASSPRAGAFEDEQFF.

Only a few counts were recorded for this clonotype. This chain uses TRBV12-3 or TRBV12-4 with TRBJ2-6; no definite D call. The CDR3 is 15 residues long. With 5 bases removed from V and 2 bases from J, the gap between germline ends came to 10 bases. CDR3 loop: CASSVVLTGANVLTF. The CDR3 DNA reads TGTGCCAGCAGTGTCGTCCTTACTGGGGCCAACGTCCTGACTTTC.

This clonotype was detected only a few times. This chain connects TRBV6-1 to TRBJ2-3; 7 bases line up with TRBD1. The CDR3 consists of 14 residues. The V gene's germline CDR1 is MNHNS and CDR2 SASEGT. With 6 bases clipped from V and 2 bases from J, the junction kept 5 bases outside the gene matches. CDR3: CASRETGYTDTQYF. The CDR3 region has the DNA TGTGCCAGCAGGGAGACAGGGTACACAGATACGCAGTATTTT.

This clonotype was recorded many times. The V gene is TRBV29-1, the J gene TRBJ2-5, with 7 bases that match TRBD1. CDR1 SQVTM and CDR2 ANQGSEA come from the germline V gene. Unmatched junction bases numbered 6, after V lost 6 bases and J lost 2 bases. The CDR3 has 13 residues. The CDR3 region has the DNA TGCAGCGTCCAACAGGGGACACAAGAGACCCAGTACTTC. This translates into CSVQQGTQETQYF.

This clonotype was found a few times. The gene calls are TRBV20-1 and TRBJ1-2; TRBD1 is a possible D gene (6 bases). CDR3 length: 17 residues. Germline CDR1 DFQATT, CDR2 SNEGSKA (reference sequence). Between the trimmed V and J ends, which lost 3 bases and 2 bases, there was a span of 22 bases. The CDR3 region has the DNA TGCAGTGCTAGGATTCCGGGACATCGGAGCTGGAACTATGGCTACACCTTC. It codes for CSARIPGHRSWNYGYTF.

This clonotype was seen more than once but under ten times. This chain uses TRBV6-1 with TRBJ2-5; D not certain. CDR1 and CDR2 (germline): MNHNS, SASEGT. V dropped 1 base and J dropped 7 bases, with 16 bases sitting between them. The CDR3 totals 15 residues. The CDR3 DNA sequence: TGTGCCAGCAGTGAAGGAATTCTCGGTGCTTGGACCCAGTACTTC. This codes for CASSEGILGAWTQYF.

This clonotype was picked up many times. The J gene is TRBJ2-7, the V gene TRBV20-1; D not certain. The CDR3 totals 13 residues. CDR1 and CDR2 from the germline V gene are DFQATT and SNEGSKA (reference sequence). V gave up 0 bases and J gave up 0 bases, with 6 bases separating them. As DNA, the CDR3 is TGCAGTGCTAGAGATATGAGCTCCTACGAGCAGTACTTC. Translation: CSARDMSSYEQYF.

This clonotype was seen once. The rearrangement joins TRBV20-1 to TRBJ2-7; 11 bases match TRBD1. V lost 3 bases to trimming and J lost 2 bases; unmatched junction nucleotides: 6. Germline CDR1 DFQATT, CDR2 SNEGSKA (reference sequence). The CDR3 consists of 15 residues. The CDR3 DNA reads TGCAGTGCTAGCCCCGGGACAGGGGGGACCTACGAGCAGTACTTC. Translated: CSASPGTGGTYEQYF.

This clonotype was picked up a small number of times. The rearrangement links TRBV7-2 to TRBJ2-5; no definite D call. Trimming cost V 2 bases and J 5 bases, with 15 bases left between them. This CDR3 contains 15 residues. Germline CDR1 SGHTA, CDR2 FQGNSA. The CDR3 DNA reads TGTGCCAGCAGCTTATTTTATGGGGTTGGCGAGACCCAGTACTTC. This gives the protein CASSLFYGVGETQYF.

This clonotype showed up many times. The rearrangement uses TRBV12-3 or TRBV12-4 and TRBJ1-3, with 7 bases aligning to TRBD1. CDR3 size: 16 residues. With 5 bases clipped from V and 0 bases from J, the junction kept 7 bases outside the gene matches. The CDR3 DNA reads TGTGCCAGCAGTCCCCACAGGGGAATCTCTGGAAACACCATATATTTT. This encodes CASSPHRGISGNTIYF.

DNA for the CDR3: TGCGCCAGCAGCTTAGGACAGAGCAACTACTACGAGCAGTACTTC. Residues: CASSLGQSNYYEQYF. This chain uses TRBV5-1 with TRBJ2-7, with D possibly matching TRBD1 (6 bases). Germline V lookup: CDR1 SGHRS, CDR2 YFSETQ. The V end was cut by 2 bases, the J end by 3 bases, with 15 bases between. The CDR3 spans 15 residues.

Points on this clonotype: Sequence at one end of the junction differs from germline and may be a read error. V gene TRBV4-1 combines with J gene TRBJ2-2, with a weak D call TRBD2 (6 bases). From germline, CDR1 is MGHRA and CDR2 YSYEKL. The CDR3 has 14 residues. The CDR3 here is CASSQEPFGGELIF. The CDR3 nucleotides read TGCGCCAGCAGCCAAGAACCCTTTGGCGGGGAGCTGATTTTT.

This clonotype was seen repeatedly, ten times or more. The chain couples TRBV11-2 to TRBJ1-1; no reliable D call. Germline CDR1 SGHAT, CDR2 FQNNGV. Trimming left V 1 base short and J 8 bases short, with 17 bases between. The CDR3 spans 15 residues. This CDR3 reads CASSLGSAPDREAFF. CDR3 coding DNA: TGTGCCAGCAGCTTAGGTTCGGCTCCCGACCGAGAAGCTTTCTTT.

This clonotype was detected many times. The V call is TRBV5-1, the J call TRBJ2-4, with 12 nucleotides matching TRBD2. Germline V gene data show CDR1 as SGHRS and CDR2 as YFSETQ. CDR3 length equals 14 residues. Trimming at V came to 4 bases and at J to 7 bases, leaving 3 bases not matched to a gene. In DNA form, the CDR3 reads TGCGCCAGCAGCAAAACTAGCGGGGGGAACATTCAGTACTTC. Translating gives CASSKTSGGNIQYF.

This clonotype was picked up a small number of times. The chain uses TRBV7-9 and TRBJ1-6, with D hard to call. The CDR3 consists of 17 residues. V shed 1 base and J shed 7 bases, with 17 bases lying between them. Germline V gene data show CDR1 as SEHNR and CDR2 as FQNEAQ (reference sequence). CDR3 coding DNA: TGTGCCAGCAGCTTAGGCCGGTCAACCCGGGGAAATTCACCCCTCCACTTT. Translating it yields CASSLGRSTRGNSPLHF.

The J gene is TRBJ2-1, the V gene TRBV20-1; D possibly corresponds to TRBD1 (5 bases). V lost 4 bases, J lost 3 bases, and 13 bases lay in between. Germline V lookup: CDR1 DFQATT, CDR2 SNEGSKA (reference sequence). CDR3 length: 14 amino acids. The CDR3: CSANRGYRYNEQFF. DNA of the CDR3: TGCAGTGCTAATAGGGGATACCGCTACAATGAGCAGTTCTTC.

This clonotype turned up a few times. This chain links TRBV10-3 with TRBJ2-1, with 9 bases that match TRBD1. CDR1 is ENHRY and CDR2 is SYGVKD in the germline V gene. The CDR3 has 14 amino acids. After removal of 3 bases from V and 6 bases from J, the junction contained 3 bases not matched to a gene. The CDR3 nucleotides read TGTGCCATCAGTGAAGGGACAGGGATCAATGAGCAGTTCTTC. It is translated as CAISEGTGINEQFF.

In this sample, this clonotype turned up a few times. The V and J genes are TRBV4-2 and TRBJ2-3; D unresolved. Germline-derived CDR1 and CDR2 are LGHNA and YNFKEQ. The CDR3 is 16 amino acids. The ends were cut back, 3 bases at V and 0 bases at J, with 13 bases in the middle. CDR3 coding DNA: TGTGCCAGCAGCCAGGCCTTAGGAACTAGCACAGATACGCAGTATTTT. It codes for CASSQALGTSTDTQYF.

This clonotype was detected many times. The V call is TRBV5-1, the J call TRBJ2-1; 7 bases agree with TRBD2. The CDR3 is made up of 17 amino acids. The junction had 10 bases not matched to a gene; V was cut back by 4 bases and J by 0 bases. Germline-derived CDR1 and CDR2 are SGHRS and YFSETQ. The CDR3 DNA is TGCGCCAGCAGCCCCAAAGCGGGGACCAGCTCCTACAATGAGCAGTTCTTC. Residues: CASSPKAGTSSYNEQFF.

There are many counts of this clonotype. CDR3 coding DNA: TGTGCCAGCAGTGTATCCGGGACTAGCGGGGATACGCAGTATTTT. Encoded protein: CASSVSGTSGDTQYF. The gene calls are TRBV12-3 or TRBV12-4 and TRBJ2-3; 12 bases are shared with TRBD2. J lost 6 bases, V lost 5 bases, and 6 bases had no gene match. The CDR3 totals 15 residues.

This clonotype occurred many times. V is TRBV30 and J is TRBJ2-1, with no clear D. Germline V CDR1 and CDR2: GTSNPN, SVGIG (reference sequence). The CDR3 loop spans 13 amino acids. Trimming took 0 bases from V and 5 from J, leaving 8 bases between them. The CDR3 loop reads CAWSVWKNNEQFF. As DNA, the CDR3 is TGTGCCTGGAGTGTGTGGAAGAACAATGAGCAGTTCTTC.

The chain recombines TRBV29-1 with TRBJ1-2; D is perhaps TRBD1 (6 bases). The CDR3 length is 13 residues. From germline, CDR1 is SQVTM and CDR2 ANQGSEA. V lost 6 bases and J lost 0, with 11 bases in between. The CDR3 reads CSVGGGPNYGYTF. The CDR3 DNA sequence: TGCAGCGTAGGAGGGGGGCCTAACTATGGCTACACCTTC.

V gene TRBV13 combines with J gene TRBJ2-3; the match to TRBD2 covers 8 bases. The V gene end was trimmed by 5 bases and the J gene end by 3 bases; junction bases not matched to a gene: 4. Germline V gives CDR1 PRHDT, CDR2 FYEKMQ (reference sequence). This CDR3 comprises 14 residues. Here the CDR3 DNA reads TGTGCCAGCAGCCATAGCGGGGAGACAGATACGCAGTATTTT. This codes for CASSHSGETDTQYF.

The CDR3 reads CASSPSPGHYGYTF. The CDR3 bases are TGTGCCAGCTCACCGAGTCCAGGGCACTATGGCTACACCTTC. This chain joins TRBV18 and TRBJ1-2; D is perhaps TRBD1 (5 bases). Germline V lookup: CDR1 KGHSH, CDR2 LQKENI. Trimming took off 3 bases at V and 3 bases at J, with 11 bases between the two ends. The CDR3 is 14 residues long. The full variable domain, completed using reference TRBV18 and TRBJ1-2, is NAGVMQNPRHLVRRRGQEARLRCSPMKGHSHVYWYRQLPEEGLKFMVYLQKENIIDESGMPKERFSAEFPKEGPSILRIQQVVRGDSAAYFCASSPSPGHYGYTFGSGTRLTVV.

The V call is TRBV12-2, the J call TRBJ1-2. TRBV12-2 is flagged as a pseudogene. This CDR3 has 18 amino acids. The CDR3 nucleotides read TGTGCAAGTCGCTTAGGATTCTGGCATCGAGAGAACAACTATGGCTACACCTTC. Translated: CASRLGFWHRENNYGYTF.

In this sample, this clonotype turned up many times. CDR3: CASSLDGTGPDEQFF. In DNA form, the CDR3 reads TGTGCCAGCAGCTTAGATGGTACAGGGCCCGATGAGCAGTTCTTC. The rearrangement joins TRBV7-2 to TRBJ2-1, with D perhaps matching TRBD1 (6 bases). CDR1 SGHTA and CDR2 FQGNSA come from the germline V gene. V lost 1 base, J lost 8 bases, and 15 bases lay in between. This CDR3 is 15 amino acids long.

The chain joins TRBV20-1 to TRBJ2-3; D not resolved. Trimming took off 6 bases at V and 2 bases at J, with 12 bases between the two ends. The germline V gene encodes CDR1 DFQATT and CDR2 SNEGSKA (reference sequence). The CDR3 spans 13 residues. The CDR3 nucleotides read TGCAGTGCCCCCCATGAGAACACAGATACGCAGTATTTT. Its translation is CSAPHENTDTQYF.

The table lists this clonotype with a few counts. The chain joins TRBV7-2 to TRBJ2-2; D gene ambiguous. V lost 3 bases to trimming and J lost 6 bases, with 11 bases between them. Germline V gives CDR1 SGHTA, CDR2 FQGNSA. The CDR3 is 14 amino acids. CDR3 DNA sequence: TGTGCCAGCAGCTTTGCCTTTGGGGCCGGGGAGCTGTTTTTT. The encoded protein is CASSFAFGAGELFF.

The chain recombines TRBV7-2 with TRBJ2-2, with D perhaps assigned TRBD1 or TRBD2 (5 bases each). CDR1 SGHTA and CDR2 FQGNSA come from the germline V gene. Trimming removed 1 base at V and 2 bases at J, with 14 bases between. The length of the CDR3 is 17 residues. The CDR3 nucleotides read TGTGCCAGCAGCTTAGTGGACTGGGGGATAAACACCGGGGAGCTGTTTTTT. Protein product: CASSLVDWGINTGELFF.

This clonotype came up a few times. The chain links TRBV5-1 to TRBJ1-2; 7 nucleotides line up with TRBD1. The V and J ends lost 0 bases and 3 bases, in that order; junction bases with no gene match: 2. The CDR3 length is 14 residues. Per the germline V gene, CDR1 is SGHRS and CDR2 is YFSETQ. Here the CDR3 DNA reads TGCGCCAGCAGCTTGGGGGGGACAGACTATGGCTACACCTTC. Its protein is CASSLGGTDYGYTF.

CDR3 sequence: CASAPGQGHDYGYTF. CDR3 nucleotides: TGTGCCAGCGCCCCGGGACAGGGACATGACTATGGCTACACCTTC. This chain uses TRBV19 with TRBJ1-2; 9 nucleotides align to TRBD1. The CDR3 has 15 amino acids. The germline V gene has CDR1 LNHDA and CDR2 SQIVND (reference sequence). J lost 3 bases, V lost 9 bases, and 11 bases had no gene match.

The chain uses TRBV9 and TRBJ2-3, with a weak D call TRBD1 (6 bases). V dropped 4 bases and J dropped 2 bases, with 17 bases sitting between them. Germline CDR1 reads SGDLS; CDR2 reads YYNGEE. This CDR3 has 16 residues. The CDR3 loop is CASSSGAVPFTDTQYF. Here the CDR3 DNA reads TGTGCCAGCAGCTCAGGGGCGGTCCCTTTCACAGATACGCAGTATTTT.